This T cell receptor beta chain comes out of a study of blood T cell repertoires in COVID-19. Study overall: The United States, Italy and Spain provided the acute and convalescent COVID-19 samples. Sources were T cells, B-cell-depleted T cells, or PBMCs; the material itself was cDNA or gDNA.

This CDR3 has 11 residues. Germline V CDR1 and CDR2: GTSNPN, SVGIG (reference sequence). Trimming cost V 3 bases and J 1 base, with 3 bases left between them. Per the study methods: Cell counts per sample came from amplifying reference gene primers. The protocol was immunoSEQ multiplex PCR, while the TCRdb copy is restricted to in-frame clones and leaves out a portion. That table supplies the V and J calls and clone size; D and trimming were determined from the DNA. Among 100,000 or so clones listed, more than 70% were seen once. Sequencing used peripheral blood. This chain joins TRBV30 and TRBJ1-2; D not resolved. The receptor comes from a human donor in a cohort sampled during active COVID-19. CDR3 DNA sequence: TGTGCCTGGAGCCGTAACTATGGCTACACCTTC. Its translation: CAWSRNYGYTF.